A selection of T cell receptor beta chains follows, all from one sample in a study of T-cell memory formation after mild COVID-19. TCRdb independently ran MiXCR on the 5' RACE reads; one entry per CDR3 protein. Altogether a few hundred thousand distinct CDR3 sequences are present, approximately 25% being singletons, with the ten largest covering around 13%. Sequencing was carried out using PBMCs or a T cell subset sorted from them (not recorded which). The receptors derive from an adult woman who had mild COVID-19 (a few samples of this study predate the infection). Cell type and time point are not known. Both conserved end residues are part of each CDR3. A D gene is named only where the DNA matches it firmly. The size of a clone is reported for some rows only, either as once, few or many, or as a class for expanded clones.

D	size	V	J	CDR3	DNA
TRBD1	.	TRBV12-3/TRBV12-4	TRBJ1-5	CASSPQGAGNQPQHF	TGTGCCAGCAGTCCTCAGGGGGCGGGCAATCAGCCCCAGCATTTT
TRBD1	many	TRBV5-1	TRBJ2-7	CASSRGHRDSSYEQYF	TGCGCCAGCAGCCGTGGTCACCGGGACAGCTCCTACGAGCAGTACTTC
.	many	TRBV5-1	TRBJ2-2	CASSLVGSNTGELFF	TGCGCCAGCAGCTTGGTGGGCAGTAACACCGGGGAGCTGTTTTTT
TRBD2	.	TRBV7-2	TRBJ2-3	CASSGQTSGTGDTQYF	TGTGCCAGCAGCGGGCAGACTAGCGGGACTGGGGATACGCAGTATTTT
TRBD1	.	TRBV19	TRBJ2-3	CASTPGQPTVFTQYF	TGTGCCAGTACCCCGGGACAGCCAACCGTCTTTACGCAGTATTTT
TRBD2	.	TRBV24-1	TRBJ2-3	CATSDFGRESTDTQYF	TGTGCCACCAGTGATTTCGGGCGGGAGAGCACAGATACGCAGTATTTT
.	.	TRBV6-5	TRBJ1-6	CASAPDGGNSPLHF	TGTGCCAGCGCCCCTGACGGGGGTAATTCACCCCTCCACTTT
TRBD2	.	TRBV20-1	TRBJ2-1	CSARRTSGFRNEQFF	TGCAGTGCTAGGCGGACTAGCGGGTTTAGAAATGAGCAGTTCTTC
.	few	TRBV5-1	TRBJ2-1	CASSSFGDVYNEQFF	TGCGCCAGCAGCTCTTTTGGGGACGTCTACAATGAGCAGTTCTTC
TRBD2	few	TRBV24-1	TRBJ2-1	CATSEGGTTYNEQFF	TGTGCCACCAGTGAGGGAGGGACCACCTACAATGAGCAGTTCTTC
TRBD2	.	TRBV6-6	TRBJ2-7	CASSYSRTSGYEQYF	TGTGCCAGCAGTTACTCGAGGACTAGCGGATACGAGCAGTACTTC
.	.	TRBV30	TRBJ2-3	CAWSVDSTDTQYF	TGTGCCTGGAGTGTGGACAGCACAGATACGCAGTATTTT
TRBD1	.	TRBV5-5	TRBJ2-7	CASMDRVIEGEQYF	TGTGCCAGCATGGACAGGGTAATCGAAGGCGAGCAGTACTTC
.	.	TRBV28	TRBJ2-6	CASSGYSGANVLTF	TGTGCCAGCTCCGGATACTCTGGGGCCAACGTCCTGACTTTC
TRBD2	.	TRBV25-1	TRBJ2-3	CASGTSASRTDTQYF	TGTGCCAGCGGGACTAGCGCATCCCGCACAGATACGCAGTATTTT
TRBD2	.	TRBV7-8	TRBJ2-5	CASSIGTSGSAETQYF	TGTGCCAGCAGCATCGGGACTAGCGGGAGTGCAGAGACCCAGTACTTC
TRBD2	.	TRBV7-6	TRBJ2-7	CASSLAEGLAGGPSYEQYF	TGTGCCAGCAGCTTAGCGGAGGGACTAGCGGGAGGGCCCTCCTACGAGCAGTACTTC
.	.	TRBV4-1	TRBJ2-7	CASSQLTGIAYEQYF	TGCGCCAGCAGCCAGCTAACAGGTATCGCCTACGAGCAGTACTTC
.	many	TRBV5-6	TRBJ2-1	CASSPSDGYNEQFF	TGTGCCAGCAGCCCCTCGGACGGCTACAATGAGCAGTTCTTC
.	.	TRBV7-2	TRBJ2-7	CASSLLSAPYEQYF	TGTGCCAGCAGCTTACTTTCCGCCCCCTACGAGCAGTACTTC
.	once	TRBV5-1	TRBJ2-7	CASSLSRVSSYEQYF	TGCGCCAGCAGCTTATCCCGGGTAAGCTCCTACGAGCAGTACTTC
.	.	TRBV4-1	TRBJ1-2	CASSQERRANYGYTF	TGCGCCAGCAGCCAAGAGCGCAGAGCTAACTATGGCTACACCTTC
.	few	TRBV12-3/TRBV12-4	TRBJ1-1	CASSLQVVEEAFF	TGTGCCAGCAGTTTACAGGTTGTGGAGGAAGCTTTCTTT
TRBD1	.	TRBV7-8	TRBJ2-5	CASSLASEGTVQETQYF	TGTGCCAGCAGCTTAGCGTCAGAGGGGACAGTTCAAGAGACCCAGTACTTC
.	few	TRBV4-1	TRBJ2-7	CASSQQVGEQYF	TGCGCCAGCAGCCAGCAAGTTGGCGAGCAGTACTTC
.	few	TRBV5-6	TRBJ2-1	CASSLVQGWQFF	TGTGCCAGCAGCTTGGTGCAGGGCTGGCAGTTCTTC
TRBD2	few	TRBV20-1	TRBJ2-2	CSAPSGHTGELFF	TGCAGTGCTCCTAGCGGACACACCGGGGAGCTGTTTTTT
TRBD1	.	TRBV5-6	TRBJ2-7	CASSAGTATYEQYF	TGTGCCAGCAGCGCCGGGACAGCCACCTACGAGCAGTACTTC
.	.	TRBV2	TRBJ1-5	CASSEGRRQPQHF	TGTGCCAGCAGTGAAGGGAGGCGTCAGCCCCAGCATTTT
TRBD1	.	TRBV6-5	TRBJ2-5	CASSYGTAAETQYF	TGTGCCAGCAGTTATGGGACAGCCGCCGAGACCCAGTACTTC
.	.	TRBV15	TRBJ2-1	CATSSLRGNEQFF	TGTGCCACCAGCTCCTTAAGAGGGAATGAGCAGTTCTTC
.	few	TRBV7-9	TRBJ1-3	CASSSRGEGNTIYF	TGTGCCAGCAGCTCCCGAGGGGAGGGAAACACCATATATTTT
TRBD1	few	TRBV7-9	TRBJ1-1	CASSATGATEAFF	TGTGCCAGCAGCGCTACAGGGGCCACTGAAGCTTTCTTT
TRBD2	.	TRBV7-2	TRBJ2-1	CASSLGWTSGNEQFF	TGTGCCAGCAGCTTAGGTTGGACTAGCGGGAATGAGCAGTTCTTC
.	few	TRBV7-2	TRBJ1-1	CASSSNLGGTEAFF	TGTGCCAGCAGCTCTAACCTGGGAGGGACTGAAGCTTTCTTT
TRBD1	.	TRBV5-1	TRBJ1-1	CASSLWTGPDTEAFF	TGCGCCAGCAGCTTATGGACAGGGCCCGACACTGAAGCTTTCTTT
.	.	TRBV15	TRBJ1-2	CATSRDVRQGRANYGYTF	TGTGCCACCAGCAGAGATGTGCGTCAGGGGAGGGCTAACTATGGCTACACCTTC
.	.	TRBV30	TRBJ1-4	CAWKGLEEKLFF	TGTGCCTGGAAGGGGTTGGAAGAAAAACTGTTTTTT
.	.	TRBV6-2/TRBV6-3	TRBJ2-2	CASSSLPVVGELFF	TGTGCCAGCAGTAGTCTTCCGGTGGTTGGGGAGCTGTTTTTT
.	few	TRBV5-5	TRBJ1-5	CASSLGPTGKINQPQHF	TGTGCCAGCAGCTTGGGTCCTACAGGGAAAATTAATCAGCCCCAGCATTTT
TRBD2	few	TRBV13	TRBJ2-7	CASSFGLAGGSYEQYF	TGTGCCAGCAGCTTCGGACTAGCGGGAGGATCCTACGAGCAGTACTTC
TRBD1	.	TRBV12-3/TRBV12-4	TRBJ2-5	CASSLARDRPQETQYF	TGTGCCAGCAGTTTAGCCAGGGACAGGCCCCAAGAGACCCAGTACTTC
.	.	TRBV20-1	TRBJ1-4	CSASVQERGEKLFF	TGCAGTGCTAGTGTCCAGGAGCGGGGGGAAAAACTGTTTTTT
.	few	TRBV6-5	TRBJ1-2	CASSYSGRDYGYTF	TGTGCCAGCAGTTACTCAGGGAGGGACTATGGCTACACCTTC
TRBD1	few	TRBV18	TRBJ2-7	CASSTDVGDRYYEQYF	TGTGCCAGCTCAACCGATGTTGGGGACAGATACTACGAGCAGTACTTC
.	many	TRBV11-1	TRBJ2-1	CASSLAGGLREQFF	TGTGCCAGCAGCTTAGCGGGGGGACTTCGGGAGCAGTTCTTC
.	many	TRBV12-3/TRBV12-4	TRBJ2-5	CASSLGDRKETQYF	TGTGCCAGCAGTTTAGGAGACAGGAAAGAGACCCAGTACTTC
TRBD2	.	TRBV5-6	TRBJ2-5	CASSLLSGRGQETQYF	TGTGCCAGCAGCTTGTTAAGCGGGAGAGGACAAGAGACCCAGTACTTC
.	few	TRBV12-3/TRBV12-4	TRBJ1-5	CASRETAGNQPQHF	TGTGCCAGCAGGGAGACAGCGGGCAATCAGCCCCAGCATTTT
.	.	TRBV5-1	TRBJ2-7	CASSFLGLGPYEQYF	TGCGCCAGCAGCTTCCTCGGCCTGGGACCCTACGAGCAGTACTTC
.	.	TRBV5-1	TRBJ2-3	CASSFQGRNTDTQYF	TGCGCCAGCAGCTTTCAGGGGAGGAACACAGATACGCAGTATTTT
.	many	TRBV5-1	TRBJ2-1	CASSEEGPGKQFF	TGCGCCAGCAGTGAGGAGGGGCCGGGCAAGCAGTTCTTC
TRBD2	few	TRBV25-1	TRBJ2-1	CASSAGGGLDNEQFF	TGTGCCAGCAGTGCCGGCGGGGGGCTGGACAATGAGCAGTTCTTC
TRBD2	few	TRBV5-1	TRBJ2-7	CASSLAPSGGSYEQYF	TGCGCCAGCAGCTTGGCCCCTAGCGGGGGAAGTTACGAGCAGTACTTC
TRBD1	few	TRBV5-6	TRBJ1-5	CASSSGQGVPQPQHF	TGTGCCAGCAGCTCTGGACAGGGGGTTCCTCAGCCCCAGCATTTT
.	.	TRBV7-9	TRBJ2-7	CASSPFRDTFSYEQYF	TGTGCCAGCAGCCCCTTCCGGGACACTTTCTCCTACGAGCAGTACTTC
TRBD2	few	TRBV7-9	TRBJ2-1	CASSLAETSQNEQFF	TGTGCCAGCAGCTTAGCGGAGACTAGCCAGAATGAGCAGTTCTTC